This T cell receptor (beta chain) was obtained from a study of T cell responses to AZD1222 COVID-19 vaccine. Study-level information: Recipients boosted at about 4 weeks or about 12 weeks are pooled.

Comments on this clone: Its matching antigen is unknown.

TCRdb keeps only in-frame clones here, not all; method: immunoSEQ multiplex PCR. The data hold about 110,000 clones, with about 88% observed a single time. Study observations and caveats: Most donors were white British and more were female, and clonal diversity was possibly underestimated. Recipients of AZD1222 seropositive at baseline numbered only 5 to 7. The breadth and depth of Spike-specific TCRs increased once two AZD1222 doses had been given.

The CDR3 is 14 amino acids. V lost 2 bases and J lost 4; bases outside the gene matches: 0. Germline V gene sequence: CDR1 MRHNA, CDR2 SNTAGT. The sample consisted of peripheral blood, taken on day 0 of AZD1222 vaccination. The receptor comes from an adult in good health. The genes are TRBV6-4 and TRBJ2-3, with 10 bases identical to TRBD1. This CDR3 reads CASSDGQGADTQYF. The CDR3 DNA is TGTGCCAGCAGTGACGGACAGGGGGCAGATACGCAGTATTTT.